This TCR beta chain was found in a study of blood T cell repertoires in COVID-19. Study details: The origin of the acute and convalescent COVID-19 samples was the United States, Italy and Spain. PBMCs, B-cell-depleted T cells, or T cells provided the cDNA or gDNA that made up the material.

This clone was counted between two and nine times. As processed by the authors: Cell counts per sample came from amplifying reference gene primers. Only in-frame clones appear in the TCRdb table, and some are missing; sequencing was by immunoSEQ multiplex PCR. The V and J calls and the clone size are those of that table, but D and trimming were determined from the DNA. The table lists 130,000 or so clones, 60% to 75% of them singletons. CDR1 and CDR2 from the germline V gene are SGHVS and FQNEAQ. This CDR3 contains 15 residues. The V gene lost 2 bases and the J gene lost 0 bases, with 8 bases spanning the gap.

Material: peripheral blood. The chain has TRBV7-8 and TRBJ1-3; D is ambiguous. The TCR sequence derives from a woman between 70 and 85 years old with acute or convalescent COVID-19. CDR3 amino acids: CASSLPGSSGNTIYF. The CDR3 nucleotides are TGTGCCAGCAGCTTACCGGGGAGCTCTGGAAACACCATATATTTT.